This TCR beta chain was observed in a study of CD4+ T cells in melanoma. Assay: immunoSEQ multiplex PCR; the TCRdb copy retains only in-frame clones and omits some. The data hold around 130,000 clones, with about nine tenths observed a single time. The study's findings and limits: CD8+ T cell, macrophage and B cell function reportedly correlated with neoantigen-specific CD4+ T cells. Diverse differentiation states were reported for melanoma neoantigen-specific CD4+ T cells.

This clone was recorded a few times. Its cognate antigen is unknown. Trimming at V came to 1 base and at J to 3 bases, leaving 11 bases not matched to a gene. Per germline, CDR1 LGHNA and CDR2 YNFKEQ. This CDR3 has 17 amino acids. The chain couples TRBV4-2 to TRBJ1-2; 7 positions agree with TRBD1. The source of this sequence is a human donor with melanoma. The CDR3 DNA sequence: TGTGCCAGCAGCCAAGCGGCGGACCGACAGGGATACTATGGCTACACCTTC. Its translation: CASSQAADRQGYYGYTF.